The rows below give T cell receptor beta chains drawn from one sample of a study of T cells in Graves' hyperthyroidism and ophthalmopathy. MiXCR was run by TCRdb on the multiplex PCR reads, yielding one entry per CDR3 protein. The sample contains roughly 250,000 distinct CDR3 sequences, around 22% of which appear only once. The sequenced sample consisted of blood. These receptors were collected from a man younger than 45 with Graves' ophthalmopathy. Both conserved end residues are part of each CDR3. D genes are given only for firm matches. Clone size is not always given. Where it is, it says once, few, many or a class for expanded clones.

CDR3 DNA: TGTGCCAGCAGTTTATCGGGGGGTGGAACTGAAGCTTTCTTT
CDR3 protein: CASSLSGGGTEAFF
V gene: TRBV12-3/TRBV12-4
J gene: TRBJ1-1
clone size: NA
D gene: NA

CDR3 DNA: TGCAGTGCACCGGGGGAGAGCTCCTACAATGAGCAGTTCTTC
CDR3 protein: CSAPGESSYNEQFF
V gene: TRBV20-1
J gene: TRBJ2-1
clone size: many
D gene: NA

CDR3 DNA: TGTGCCAGCAGCTTAGACAGGGGCGGCCCCTACGAGCAGTACTTC
CDR3 protein: CASSLDRGGPYEQYF
V gene: TRBV5-6
J gene: TRBJ2-7
clone size: NA
D gene: TRBD1

CDR3 DNA: TGTGCCAGCAGCTTGACAGGGGTGAGCTCCTACGAGCAGTACTTC
CDR3 protein: CASSLTGVSSYEQYF
V gene: TRBV9
J gene: TRBJ2-7
clone size: many
D gene: TRBD1

CDR3 DNA: TGTGCCAGCAGCTTGGCATCGACTTACTCCTACGAGCAGTACTTC
CDR3 protein: CASSLASTYSYEQYF
V gene: TRBV11-2
J gene: TRBJ2-7
clone size: many
D gene: NA

CDR3 DNA: TGTGCCAGCAGTCTCCGTCCCGGGGAGCTGTTTTTT
CDR3 protein: CASSLRPGELFF
V gene: TRBV6-1
J gene: TRBJ2-2
clone size: NA
D gene: NA

CDR3 DNA: TGCAGTGCTAGAGGGGAGACAGGGGGCTTTAATGAGCAGTTCTTC
CDR3 protein: CSARGETGGFNEQFF
V gene: TRBV20-1
J gene: TRBJ2-1
clone size: few
D gene: TRBD1

CDR3 DNA: TGTGCCAGCAGTGTCCGACTAGCGGGAATGGCAGATACGCAGTATTTT
CDR3 protein: CASSVRLAGMADTQYF
V gene: TRBV6-1
J gene: TRBJ2-3
clone size: many
D gene: TRBD2

CDR3 DNA: TGCAGTGCTAGAGATCTCCGGGACAGCCAAGAGACCCAGTACTTC
CDR3 protein: CSARDLRDSQETQYF
V gene: TRBV20-1
J gene: TRBJ2-5
clone size: NA
D gene: TRBD1

CDR3 DNA: TGTGCCAGCAGTTACAGGGGTGGTGAAAAACTGTTTTTT
CDR3 protein: CASSYRGGEKLFF
V gene: TRBV6-5
J gene: TRBJ1-4
clone size: NA
D gene: NA

CDR3 DNA: TGTGCCAGCAGTTACTCGTTTAAGCGGGAGAACGGCGGGGAGCTGTTTTTT
CDR3 protein: CASSYSFKRENGGELFF
V gene: TRBV6-6
J gene: TRBJ2-2
clone size: few
D gene: TRBD2

CDR3 DNA: TGTGCCAGTGGTCGGAGGGGAGGTGGGGACAATCAGCCCCAGCATTTT
CDR3 protein: CASGRRGGGDNQPQHF
V gene: TRBV19
J gene: TRBJ1-5
clone size: NA
D gene: NA

CDR3 DNA: TGTGCCAGCTCCCCGAGGGGGCAAACGAACTATGGCTACACCTTC
CDR3 protein: CASSPRGQTNYGYTF
V gene: TRBV18
J gene: TRBJ1-2
clone size: many
D gene: TRBD1

CDR3 DNA: TGTGCCAGCCGTTACAGTTCAGGGACTTTAAACAATGAGCAGTTCTTC
CDR3 protein: CASRYSSGTLNNEQFF
V gene: TRBV12-3/TRBV12-4
J gene: TRBJ2-1
clone size: few
D gene: NA

CDR3 DNA: TGCAGCGCCCCATCGGGGGCCTCCCAAGAGACCCAGTACTTC
CDR3 protein: CSAPSGASQETQYF
V gene: TRBV29-1
J gene: TRBJ2-5
clone size: NA
D gene: NA

CDR3 DNA: TGTGCCAGTAGTATCGGTAGAGGGGAAAAACTGTTTTTT
CDR3 protein: CASSIGRGEKLFF
V gene: TRBV19
J gene: TRBJ1-4
clone size: NA
D gene: NA

CDR3 DNA: TGTGCCTGGAGTGTTAGGAACAATCAGCCCCAGCATTTT
CDR3 protein: CAWSVRNNQPQHF
V gene: TRBV30
J gene: TRBJ1-5
clone size: many
D gene: NA

CDR3 DNA: TGTGCCAGCAGCGTAGACGAGAACACTGAAGCTTTCTTT
CDR3 protein: CASSVDENTEAFF
V gene: TRBV9
J gene: TRBJ1-1
clone size: few
D gene: NA

CDR3 DNA: TGTGCCAGCAGTGAAACTTCAGATCAGCCCCAGCATTTT
CDR3 protein: CASSETSDQPQHF
V gene: TRBV6-1
J gene: TRBJ1-5
clone size: NA
D gene: NA

CDR3 DNA: TGTGCCTGGAGTGAACAGGGGGCTCAGCCCCAGCATTTT
CDR3 protein: CAWSEQGAQPQHF
V gene: TRBV30
J gene: TRBJ1-5
clone size: many
D gene: TRBD1

CDR3 DNA: TGTGCCAGCAGTCTCGACAGAAGAGATACGCAGTATTTT
CDR3 protein: CASSLDRRDTQYF
V gene: TRBV12-3/TRBV12-4
J gene: TRBJ2-3
clone size: NA
D gene: NA

CDR3 DNA: TGTGCCAGCAGTTTATCGTTCAACTATGGCTACACCTTC
CDR3 protein: CASSLSFNYGYTF
V gene: TRBV27
J gene: TRBJ1-2
clone size: few
D gene: NA

CDR3 DNA: TGTGCCAGCAAGAAGGGCTATGGCTACACCTTC
CDR3 protein: CASKKGYGYTF
V gene: TRBV7-9
J gene: TRBJ1-2
clone size: NA
D gene: NA

CDR3 DNA: TGTGCCTGGACTCTCGGACTAGACACAGATACGCAGTATTTT
CDR3 protein: CAWTLGLDTDTQYF
V gene: TRBV30
J gene: TRBJ2-3
clone size: NA
D gene: TRBD2

CDR3 DNA: TGTGCCAGCAGCCCGGGACCGGAACCTGAAGCTTTCTTT
CDR3 protein: CASSPGPEPEAFF
V gene: TRBV3-1
J gene: TRBJ1-1
clone size: NA
D gene: NA

CDR3 DNA: TGCAGTGGGAGGGACAGGGGGCTGGGGAACACTGAAGCTTTCTTT
CDR3 protein: CSGRDRGLGNTEAFF
V gene: TRBV20-1
J gene: TRBJ1-1
clone size: NA
D gene: TRBD1

CDR3 DNA: TGTGCCAGCAGCGCCTCCGGGACAGGTTTCCCTGAAGCTTTCTTT
CDR3 protein: CASSASGTGFPEAFF
V gene: TRBV3-1
J gene: TRBJ1-1
clone size: few
D gene: TRBD1

CDR3 DNA: TGCGCCAGCAGCTTATTGGGCCCACCTGATCAGCCCCAGCATTTT
CDR3 protein: CASSLLGPPDQPQHF
V gene: TRBV5-1
J gene: TRBJ1-5
clone size: few
D gene: NA

CDR3 DNA: TGTGCCAGCAGTTGGACCGCTAGCTCTGGAAACACCATATATTTT
CDR3 protein: CASSWTASSGNTIYF
V gene: TRBV6-2/TRBV6-3
J gene: TRBJ1-3
clone size: NA
D gene: NA

CDR3 DNA: TGCGCCAGCAGCCTCTCCTTAGGACAGGGGGTGCAAGAGACCCAGTACTTC
CDR3 protein: CASSLSLGQGVQETQYF
V gene: TRBV4-1
J gene: TRBJ2-5
clone size: NA
D gene: TRBD1

CDR3 DNA: TGTGCCAGCGACCGCGGAAACACAGATACGCAGTATTTT
CDR3 protein: CASDRGNTDTQYF
V gene: TRBV6-1
J gene: TRBJ2-3
clone size: NA
D gene: NA

CDR3 DNA: TGCGCCAGCAGCACTTGGACTAGCGGGATCTACAATGAGCAGTTCTTC
CDR3 protein: CASSTWTSGIYNEQFF
V gene: TRBV5-1
J gene: TRBJ2-1
clone size: once
D gene: TRBD2

CDR3 DNA: TGTGCCAGCAGTTTATTCGGGGGTACGCAGTATTTT
CDR3 protein: CASSLFGGTQYF
V gene: TRBV27
J gene: TRBJ2-3
clone size: few
D gene: NA

CDR3 DNA: TGTGCCAGCAGTCCGCAGGGCCGTGAAAAACTGTTTTTT
CDR3 protein: CASSPQGREKLFF
V gene: TRBV27
J gene: TRBJ1-4
clone size: few
D gene: NA

CDR3 DNA: TGTGCCAGCGGATTCAACTACAATGAGCAGTTCTTC
CDR3 protein: CASGFNYNEQFF
V gene: TRBV27
J gene: TRBJ2-1
clone size: NA
D gene: NA

CDR3 DNA: TGTGCCAGCAGTCCACCCTACAGGGTATATTACAATTCACCCCTCCACTTT
CDR3 protein: CASSPPYRVYYNSPLHF
V gene: TRBV28
J gene: TRBJ1-6
clone size: few
D gene: NA

CDR3 DNA: TGTGCCAGCAGTGGACAGTCTAATGGCTACACCTTC
CDR3 protein: CASSGQSNGYTF
V gene: TRBV9
J gene: TRBJ1-2
clone size: NA
D gene: NA

CDR3 DNA: TGTGCCATCAGTGGGCGGACAGGTTCCTACGAGCAGTACTTC
CDR3 protein: CAISGRTGSYEQYF
V gene: TRBV10-3
J gene: TRBJ2-7
clone size: many
D gene: TRBD1